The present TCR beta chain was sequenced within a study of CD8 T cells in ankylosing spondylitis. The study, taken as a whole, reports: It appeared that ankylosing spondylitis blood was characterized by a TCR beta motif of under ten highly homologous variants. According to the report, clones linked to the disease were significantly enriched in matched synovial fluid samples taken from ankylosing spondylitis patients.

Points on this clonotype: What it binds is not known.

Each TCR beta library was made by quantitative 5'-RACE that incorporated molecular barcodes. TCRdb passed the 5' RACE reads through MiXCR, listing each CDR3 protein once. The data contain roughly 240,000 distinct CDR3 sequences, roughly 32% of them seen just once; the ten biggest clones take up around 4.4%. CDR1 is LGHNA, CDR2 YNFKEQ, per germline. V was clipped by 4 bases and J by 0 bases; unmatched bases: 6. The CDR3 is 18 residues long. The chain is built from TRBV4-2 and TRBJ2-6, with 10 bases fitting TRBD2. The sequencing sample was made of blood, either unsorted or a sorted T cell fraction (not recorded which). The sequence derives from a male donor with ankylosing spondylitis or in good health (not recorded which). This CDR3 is CASSLRAGGDSGANVLTF. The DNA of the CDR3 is TGTGCCAGCAGCCTCCGAGCGGGGGGGGACTCTGGGGCCAACGTCCTGACTTTC.